Listed below are T cell receptor beta chains from one sample, sequenced in a study of T-cell memory formation after mild COVID-19. TCRdb analysed the 5' RACE reads with MiXCR anew, one entry per CDR3 protein. Among some 62,000 distinct CDR3 sequences listed, approximately 9% were seen once. Material for sequencing was PBMCs or a T cell subset sorted from them (not recorded which). These receptors were obtained from a man between 18 and 29 years old who had mild COVID-19 (a few samples of this study predate the infection). Cell type and time point are not known. CDR3s leave out the opening cysteine and the closing phenylalanine or tryptophan. Rows may omit the clone size; those that give it use once, few, many or a size class.

size	V	CDR3
few	TRBV5-1	ASSSDSASYNEQF
many	TRBV5-1	ASSLSSGALKAGELF
-	TRBV12-3/TRBV12-4	ASKESGGTNTGELF
many	TRBV7-2	ASSLGLDAYEQY
many	TRBV5-1	ASSRGIQETQY
many	TRBV6-6	ASSYSGTTTDTQY
few	TRBV12-3/TRBV12-4	ASSWGPDTQY
many	TRBV12-3/TRBV12-4	ASNNPGQGATEAF
-	TRBV18	ASSPIQGLNTEAF
-	TRBV30	AWSLSWELF
many	TRBV11-2	ASSPGRGVQRYNEQF